A selection of T cell receptor beta chains follows, all from one sample in a study of metastatic and nonmetastatic thyroid tumors. Via MiXCR, TCRdb re-called the PCR reads. The sample includes 35,000 to 50,000 clones, 12% of them seen just once. Sequencing was carried out using blood. Every receptor here comes from a male donor with papillary thyroid cancer or a benign thyroid nodule (not recorded which). Some clones in this sample may be carry-over from other donors' samples. Each CDR3 is given with its conserved first and last residue. A D gene is named only where the DNA matches it firmly. Size is omitted from some rows. Given values are once, few, many or a class for expanded clones.

TRBJ2-2 | many | NA | 13 | TRBV29-1 | TGCAGCGCCTCGACAGGGAACACCGGGGAGCTGTTTTTT | CSASTGNTGELFF
TRBJ1-1 | NA | TRBD1 | 15 | TRBV3-1 | TGTGCCAGCAGCCAACAGGACAGGGGGGGCACTGAAGCTTTCTTT | CASSQQDRGGTEAFF
TRBJ1-1 | few | NA | 13 | TRBV18 | TGTGCCAGCCTCACTATGGCAAACACTGAAGCTTTCTTT | CASLTMANTEAFF
TRBJ2-7 | NA | TRBD1 | 17 | TRBV11-2 | TGTGCCAGCAGCTTTCGCGGAGTGGGACAGGGGGCCTACGAGCAGTACTTC | CASSFRGVGQGAYEQYF
TRBJ2-1 | many | NA | 15 | TRBV20-1 | TGCAGTGCTAGAGGCGAGCGGGCCTACTACAATGAGCAGTTCTTC | CSARGERAYYNEQFF
TRBJ2-1 | NA | NA | 17 | TRBV6-2/TRBV6-3 | TGTGCCAGCAGCCCGGGGTGGGGTTCTAGCTCCTACAATGAGCAGTTCTTC | CASSPGWGSSSYNEQFF
TRBJ2-5 | many | TRBD1 | 15 | TRBV20-1 | TGCAGTGCTAGAGTTTTGGGACAGGGGCAAGAGACCCAGTACTTC | CSARVLGQGQETQYF
TRBJ2-7 | many | NA | 14 | TRBV2 | TGTGCCAGCAGTGGGGGCAGGGGCCCCTACGAGCAGTACTTC | CASSGGRGPYEQYF
TRBJ2-4 | many | NA | 14 | TRBV6-4 | TGTGCCAGCAGTGACCGGGGGCGGTGGAACATTCAGTACTTC | CASSDRGRWNIQYF
TRBJ2-2 | many | NA | 15 | TRBV5-5 | TGTGCCAGCAGCTTGATCCGGGAGTACACCGGGGAGCTGTTTTTT | CASSLIREYTGELFF
TRBJ2-7 | few | TRBD2 | 14 | TRBV27 | TGTGCCAGCAGTTTTAGCGGGAGGGCGAACGAGCAGTACTTC | CASSFSGRANEQYF
TRBJ1-3 | many | NA | 13 | TRBV30 | TGTGCCTGGAGTGTATGGGGGGGAAACACCATATATTTT | CAWSVWGGNTIYF
TRBJ1-2 | few | TRBD1 | 13 | TRBV28 | TGTGCCAGAAGCCGACAGGGGGAGAGTGGCTACACCTTC | CARSRQGESGYTF
TRBJ1-1 | many | TRBD1 | 15 | TRBV7-9 | TGTGCCAGCAGCTTAGGACAGGGTGGTTTCACTGAAGCTTTCTTT | CASSLGQGGFTEAFF
TRBJ2-7 | many | TRBD2 | 15 | TRBV4-3 | TGCGCCAGCAGCCAAGTGTGGACTAGTACCTACGAGCAGTACTTC | CASSQVWTSTYEQYF
TRBJ2-5 | few | TRBD2 | 14 | TRBV6-1 | TGTGCCAGCCCTTCGGGAGGGGGGGGAGAGACCCAGTACTTC | CASPSGGGGETQYF